The 32 T cell receptor beta chains below come from one sample, sequenced in a study of blood T cell repertoires in COVID-19. Produced via immunoSEQ multiplex PCR; TCRdb's table is partial and in-frame only. Of a few hundred thousand clones listed, roughly nine tenths are singletons. The sample consisted of PBMCs or T cells enriched from blood (not recorded which). The origin of the receptors is a woman aged 18-35 years in a cohort exposed to, infected with or recovered from COVID-19 (not recorded which).

This chain connects TRBV9 to TRBJ2-1, with TRBD1 matching 12 bases. J gave up 5 bases and V 3 bases, and 9 bases lay outside the gene matches. CDR1 and CDR2 (germline): SGDLS, YYNGEE. The CDR3 contains 17 residues. The CDR3 bases are TGTGCCAGCAGCGCGAGCAGGGACAGGGGGCCGGACAATGAGCAGTTCTTC. This gives the protein CASSASRDRGPDNEQFF.

The rearrangement uses TRBV5-1 and TRBJ1-3; D is unclear. V was cut by 4 bases and J by 0 bases, with 14 bases left in between. The length of the CDR3 is 16 residues. Germline lookup yields CDR1 SGHRS and CDR2 YFSETQ. The CDR3 DNA sequence: TGCGCCAGCAGCGAAGCCGGGAGCCGCTCTGGAAACACCATATATTTT. Protein: CASSEAGSRSGNTIYF.

The J gene is TRBJ2-7, the V gene TRBV7-2; perhaps TRBD1 as D (6 bases). Germline V gene lookup returns CDR1 SGHTA and CDR2 FQGNSA. The CDR3 is 15 residues long. V gave up 5 bases and J gave up 3 bases, with 17 bases separating them. CDR3 sequence (DNA): TGTGCCAGCAGCGCGCTTGAGGGGGAATTCTACGAGCAGTACTTC. As protein: CASSALEGEFYEQYF.

The chain uses TRBV19 and TRBJ1-1; D is uncertain. V lost 7 bases and J 4 bases, leaving 13 bases between the germline ends. Germline CDR1 LNHDA, CDR2 SQIVND (reference sequence). The CDR3 is made up of 13 amino acids. CDR3 DNA: TGTGCCAGTAATTGGGAGCCGGGCACTGAAGCTTTCTTT. Its protein is CASNWEPGTEAFF.

This sequence joins TRBV6-1 and TRBJ2-1, with a tentative D call TRBD1 (6 bases). CDR3 length: 15 residues. Germline CDR1 and CDR2: MNHNS and SASEGT. The V end lost 2 bases, the J end lost 8 bases, and 16 bases lay between the germline ends. Here the CDR3 DNA reads TGTGCCAGCAGTGAATTTTACCTGGACAGCTATGAGCAGTTCTTC. It specifies CASSEFYLDSYEQFF.

The rearrangement links TRBV10-2 to TRBJ2-1, with 14 bases lining up with TRBD2. Per the germline V gene, CDR1 is WSHSY and CDR2 is SAAADI. The V and J ends lost 0 bases and 3 bases, in that order; junction bases with no gene match: 7. This CDR3 has 19 residues. The CDR3 spells CASSESGTSGRGDYNEQFF. CDR3 coding DNA: TGCGCCAGCAGTGAGTCCGGGACTAGCGGGAGAGGAGACTACAATGAGCAGTTCTTC.

The chain is built from TRBV6-5 and TRBJ1-4; D gene unclear. Trimming shortened V by 1 base and J by 10 bases, and 4 bases separated the two germline ends. CDR3 length equals 11 residues. Germline CDR1 MNHEY, CDR2 SVGAGI. Written as DNA, the CDR3 is TGTGCCAGCAGTTACTTCGGAAAACTGTTTTTT. It yields the protein CASSYFGKLFF.

The genes are TRBV19 and TRBJ2-1; 8 bases line up with TRBD2. CDR1 is LNHDA and CDR2 is SQIVND in the germline V gene (reference sequence). This CDR3 spans 16 amino acids. V was clipped by 3 bases and J by 7 bases; unmatched bases: 11. CDR3 nucleotides: TGTGCCAGTAGTATCGGGCGGGGGGCTCTGGGGAATGAGCAGTTCTTC. This translates into CASSIGRGALGNEQFF.

The V gene is TRBV9, the J gene TRBJ2-1; 11 nucleotides align to TRBD2. The CDR3 sequence is 15 residues long. V shed 1 base, J shed 6 bases, and the junction held 3 bases outside the gene matches. The germline CDR1 and CDR2 sequences are SGDLS and YYNGEE. The CDR3 DNA reads TGTGCCAGCAGCGTAACGACTAGCGGGATCAATGAGCAGTTCTTC. Translated, it gives CASSVTTSGINEQFF.

This sequence joins TRBV19 and TRBJ1-5, with 7 bases matching TRBD1. Per germline, CDR1 LNHDA and CDR2 SQIVND (reference sequence). After removal of 10 bases from V and 4 bases from J, the junction contained 7 bases not matched to a gene. The CDR3 loop spans 13 amino acids. CDR3 sequence: CATCSQGNQPQHF. The CDR3 DNA reads as TGTGCCACCTGCTCACAGGGGAATCAGCCCCAGCATTTT.

The chain uses TRBV7-8 and TRBJ1-6, with D possibly matching TRBD1 (5 bases). V was pared by 1 base and J by 6 bases, with 10 bases between. Germline CDR1 SGHVS, CDR2 FQNEAQ. The CDR3 covers 15 residues. CDR3 sequence: CASSLVGGGNSPLHF. CDR3 nucleotide sequence: TGTGCCAGCAGCTTAGTCGGGGGAGGTAATTCACCCCTCCACTTT.

This chain connects TRBV7-9 to TRBJ1-1; 7 bases map to TRBD1. V was clipped by 5 bases and J by 3 bases; unmatched bases: 9. The CDR3 is made up of 15 amino acids. Germline loops: CDR1 SEHNR, CDR2 FQNEAQ (reference sequence). CDR3 loop: CASSHGTDADTEAFF. CDR3 DNA sequence: TGTGCCAGCAGCCATGGGACAGATGCGGACACTGAAGCTTTCTTT.

This chain connects TRBV4-1 to TRBJ2-7; D possibly corresponds to TRBD2 (6 bases). The germline CDR1 and CDR2 sequences are MGHRA and YSYEKL. V lost 1 base and J 4 bases, leaving 17 bases between the germline ends. The CDR3 is made up of 16 amino acids. DNA for the CDR3: TGCGCCAGCAGCCAAGCTTTTTTGCGGGATTGGTACGAGCAGTACTTC. Amino acids: CASSQAFLRDWYEQYF.

The V and J genes are TRBV7-9 and TRBJ1-1, with a weak D call TRBD1 (5 bases). V was pared by 4 bases and J by 3 bases, with 15 bases between. Germline V gene sequence: CDR1 SEHNR, CDR2 FQNEAQ (reference sequence). The CDR3 sequence is 15 residues long. CDR3 sequence reads: CASSSQGFWDTEAFF. The CDR3 DNA sequence: TGTGCCAGCAGCTCCCAGGGTTTTTGGGACACTGAAGCTTTCTTT.

The chain recombines TRBV3-1 (or the pseudogene TRBV3-2) with TRBJ1-1; D is perhaps TRBD1 (6 bases). The V end was cut by 3 bases, the J end by 0 bases, with 8 bases between. The length of the CDR3 is 14 residues. From germline, CDR1 is LGHDT and CDR2 YNNKEL (reference sequence). As DNA, the CDR3 is TGTGCCAGCAGCCATGGACAGCTGAACACTGAAGCTTTCTTT. Translated: CASSHGQLNTEAFF.

This chain uses TRBV11-3 with TRBJ2-1; 8 positions match TRBD1. V was clipped by 5 bases and J by 3 bases; unmatched bases: 6. The germline CDR1 and CDR2 sequences are SGHNT and YENEEA. The CDR3 sequence is 15 residues long. The DNA for the CDR3 is TGTGCCAGCAGCCCTCAGGGGGCCCTCTACAATGAGCAGTTCTTC. Amino acids: CASSPQGALYNEQFF.

The chain uses TRBV13 and TRBJ1-6; 8 bases align to TRBD1. Trimming took 5 bases from V and 7 from J; bases not matched to a gene: 7. This CDR3 comprises 15 residues. Germline V CDR1 and CDR2: PRHDT, FYEKMQ (reference sequence). The CDR3 sequence: CASSGGQGGNSPLHF. The CDR3 bases are TGTGCCAGCAGCGGTGGACAGGGTGGGAATTCACCCCTCCACTTT.

The chain is built from TRBV5-6 and TRBJ2-3, with TRBD2 as a possible D gene (5 bases). V was cut by 2 bases and J by 0 bases, with 13 bases left in between. In germline, CDR1 is SGHDT, CDR2 YYEEEE. This CDR3 contains 16 residues. The CDR3 sequence: CASSFPGGLSTDTQYF. The CDR3 DNA follows: TGTGCCAGCAGCTTCCCCGGAGGCCTAAGCACAGATACGCAGTATTTT.

The chain joins TRBV6-6 to TRBJ1-2; D gene unclear. The CDR3 spans 12 residues. V was clipped by 5 bases and J by 5 bases, with 9 bases between them. CDR1 is MNHNY, CDR2 SVGAGI, per germline (reference sequence). DNA of the CDR3: TGTGCCAGCAGTACATCTTCATATGGCTACACCTTC. The encoded protein is CASSTSSYGYTF.

Written as DNA, the CDR3 is TGTGCCAGCTCACCGGACATGGGGAAGGGGTTCTACAATGAGCAGTTCTTC. Amino acids: CASSPDMGKGFYNEQFF. The V call is TRBV18, the J call TRBJ2-1; tentatively, D is TRBD1 (5 bases). V shed 3 bases and J shed 3 bases, with 18 bases lying between them. This CDR3 region has 17 residues. Germline V CDR1 and CDR2: KGHSH, LQKENI. Drawing the rest from reference TRBV18 and TRBJ2-1, the complete variable domain is NAGVMQNPRHLVRRRGQEARLRCSPMKGHSHVYWYRQLPEEGLKFMVYLQKENIIDESGMPKERFSAEFPKEGPSILRIQQVVRGDSAAYFCASSPDMGKGFYNEQFFGPGTRLTVL.

This chain uses TRBV18 with TRBJ1-5; TRBD1 matches 9 bases. With V trimmed by 6 bases and J by 7 bases, 7 bases remained unmatched. The CDR3 consists of 14 residues. The germline CDR1 and CDR2 sequences are KGHSH and LQKENI. CDR3 coding DNA: TGTGCCAGCTCCCAGGACAGGGGAAGGCAGCCCCAGCATTTT. Encoded protein: CASSQDRGRQPQHF.

This sequence joins TRBV3-1 (or the pseudogene TRBV3-2) and TRBJ1-2; D gene ambiguous. V was clipped by 2 bases and J by 2 bases, with 6 bases between them. The germline gives CDR1 LGHDT, CDR2 YNNKEL (reference sequence). CDR3 length: 13 residues. The CDR3 DNA follows: TGTGCCAGCAGCCAAAGGGAGAACTATGGCTACACCTTC. It yields the protein CASSQRENYGYTF.

The chain carries TRBV11-2 and TRBJ1-4; 7 bases agree with TRBD1. Germline V gene lookup returns CDR1 SGHAT and CDR2 FQNNGV. The V and J ends lost 1 base and 8 bases, in that order; junction bases with no gene match: 13. This CDR3 spans 17 amino acids. The CDR3 sequence is CASSLVFGWTGGEKLFF. The CDR3 region has the DNA TGTGCCAGCAGCTTAGTGTTCGGGTGGACAGGTGGGGAAAAACTGTTTTTT. Based on the CDR3 plus reference TRBV11-2 and TRBJ1-4, the full variable domain is EAGVAQSPRYKIIEKRQSVAFWCNPISGHATLYWYQQILGQGPKLLIQFQNNGVVDDSQLPKDRFSAERLKGVDSTLKIQPAKLEDSAVYLCASSLVFGWTGGEKLFFGSGTQLSVL.

The chain uses TRBV6-5 and TRBJ2-7; D is uncertain. This CDR3 region has 11 residues. The germline gives CDR1 MNHEY, CDR2 SVGAGI. V was cut by 7 bases and J by 7 bases, with 11 bases left in between. As DNA, the CDR3 is TGTGCCAGCACTAGACTGGGTGAGCAGTACTTC. It specifies CASTRLGEQYF.

This clone appeared a single time. The CDR3, as DNA: TGTGCCAGTGGGACAGGGACTAGCGGGGGAGGCGAGCAGTACTTC. Protein: CASGTGTSGGGEQYF. The chain couples TRBV27 to TRBJ2-7; 14 positions agree with TRBD2. This CDR3 has 15 residues. The V gene end was trimmed by 9 bases and the J gene end by 6 bases; junction bases not matched to a gene: 10. Looked up from germline, CDR1 is MNHEY and CDR2 is SMNVEV (reference sequence).

This clone was observed a single time. CDR3 DNA sequence: TGTGCCAGCAGTGTAAGAGGGGGCACTGAAGCTTTCTTT. Encoded protein: CASSVRGGTEAFF. The chain couples TRBV2 to TRBJ1-1, with a possible D match to TRBD1 (6 bases). Per germline, CDR1 SNHLY and CDR2 FYNNEI. CDR3 length: 13 amino acids. The germline V and J ends were trimmed by 4 bases and 4 bases, with 10 bases remaining between them.

The chain employs TRBV27 and TRBJ2-3, with 7 positions matching TRBD1. In germline, CDR1 is MNHEY, CDR2 SMNVEV (reference sequence). This CDR3 has 15 amino acids. V trimming: 3 bases; J trimming: 2 bases; junction bases outside the gene matches: 5. The CDR3 region is CASSFRQGYTDTQYF. CDR3 bases: TGTGCCAGCAGTTTCCGACAGGGATACACAGATACGCAGTATTTT.

The V gene is TRBV5-1, the J gene TRBJ2-7; D gene uncertain. V shed 2 bases and J shed 0 bases, with 6 bases lying between them. Germline lookup yields CDR1 SGHRS and CDR2 YFSETQ. The CDR3 contains 13 residues. The CDR3 DNA reads TGCGCCAGCAGCTTCGACATCTCCTACGAGCAGTACTTC. This sequence encodes CASSFDISYEQYF. Supplemented by reference TRBV5-1 and TRBJ2-7, the full variable domain reads KAGVTQTPRYLIKTRGQQVTLSCSPISGHRSVSWYQQTPGQGLQFLFEYFSETQRNKGNFPGRFSGRQFSNSRSEMNVSTLELGDSALYLCASSFDISYEQYFGPGTRLTVT.

J is TRBJ2-3 and V is TRBV7-6, with 8 nucleotides matching TRBD1. The V gene end was trimmed by 1 base and the J gene end by 1 base; junction bases not matched to a gene: 7. CDR1 and CDR2 (germline): SGHVS, FNYEAQ. The CDR3 covers 17 residues. CDR3 DNA: TGTGCCAGCAGCTTAGATCCAGGGGGCGAGCGCACAGATACGCAGTATTTT. The encoded protein is CASSLDPGGERTDTQYF.

This clone was picked up one time. This chain connects TRBV7-2 to TRBJ2-1; 9 bases are shared with TRBD1. Germline V CDR1 and CDR2: SGHTA, FQGNSA. The CDR3 is 15 amino acids. V was clipped by 2 bases and J by 6 bases; unmatched bases: 5. In DNA form, the CDR3 reads TGTGCCAGCAGCTTATACAGGGGGCGGTTCAATGAGCAGTTCTTC. Translation gives CASSLYRGRFNEQFF. The full variable domain, completed using reference TRBV7-2 and TRBJ2-1, is GAGVSQSPSNKVTEKGKDVELRCDPISGHTALYWYRQSLGQGLEFLIYFQGNSAPDKSGLPSDRFSAERTGGSVSTLTIQRTQQEDSAVYLCASSLYRGRFNEQFFGPGTRLTVL.

This clone was counted a few times. The chain couples TRBV6-5 to TRBJ2-1; D is undetermined. V lost 5 bases, J lost 5 bases, and 4 bases lay in between. The CDR3 loop spans 11 amino acids. Germline CDR1 reads MNHEY; CDR2 reads SVGAGI. CDR3 bases: TGTGCCAGCAGTCCCAACAATGAGCAGTTCTTC. Translation gives CASSPNNEQFF.

This clone was observed a few times. V usage is TRBV11-3 and J usage is TRBJ2-3; TRBD2 matches at 8 bases. Germline CDR1 and CDR2: SGHNT and YENEEA. The CDR3 runs to 16 residues. V dropped 7 bases and J dropped 3; count of bases not matched to a gene: 12. CDR3 in amino acids: CASKGGSGSRTDTQYF. CDR3 in DNA: TGTGCCAGCAAAGGGGGGAGCGGGAGTCGAACAGATACGCAGTATTTT.